A single sample is the source of the 25 T cell receptor beta chains below, sequenced in a study of beta chain features in type 1 diabetes. Isolated RNA was reverse transcribed in full, so expressed TCRB transcripts were sequenced. Sequenced by immunoSEQ multiplex PCR; TCRdb stores in-frame clones only, minus some. The sample carries hundreds of thousands of clones, over 9.5% recorded once. The sequenced material came from naive CD4+ T cells from blood. The source of these receptors is a woman aged 18-35 years in good health.

The chain links TRBV19 to TRBJ2-5, with TRBD2 matching over 10 bases. Per germline, CDR1 LNHDA and CDR2 SQIVND (reference sequence). This CDR3 is 16 amino acids long. V trimming: 3 bases; J trimming: 7 bases; junction bases outside the gene matches: 11. Here the CDR3 reads CASSMVGASGSGTQYF. The CDR3 DNA is TGTGCCAGTAGTATGGTAGGGGCTAGCGGGAGTGGGACCCAGTACTTC.

The V call is TRBV5-1, the J call TRBJ1-1; TRBD1 aligns across 8 bases. The CDR3 covers 14 residues. Germline loops: CDR1 SGHRS, CDR2 YFSETQ. The junction had 5 bases not matched to a gene; V was cut back by 2 bases and J by 5 bases. This chain's CDR3 is CASSFTGGWTEAFF. The DNA of the CDR3 is TGCGCCAGCAGCTTCACAGGGGGATGGACTGAAGCTTTCTTT.

The V and J genes are TRBV9 and TRBJ2-1; D remains unclear. This CDR3 has 15 residues. CDR1 is SGDLS and CDR2 is YYNGEE in the germline V gene. The ends were cut back, 0 bases at V and 1 base at J, with 8 bases in the middle. The CDR3 sequence: CASSVEPGSYNEQFF. Here the CDR3 DNA reads TGTGCCAGCAGCGTAGAGCCGGGTTCCTACAATGAGCAGTTCTTC.

This sequence joins TRBV29-1 and TRBJ1-4, with a possible D match to TRBD1 (5 bases). This CDR3 spans 12 amino acids. Trimming stripped 7 bases from V and 2 bases from J, with 8 bases between. Germline loops: CDR1 SQVTM, CDR2 ANQGSEA. CDR3 bases: TGCAGCGGGGAGGGGACTAATGAAAAACTGTTTTTT. Its translation is CSGEGTNEKLFF.

On this clone: At one of its ends the junction is not consistent with the germline gene, which may arise from a read error. The V call is TRBV6-5, the J call TRBJ1-1; 8 bases line up with TRBD1. In germline, CDR1 is MNHEY, CDR2 SVGAGI. This CDR3 has 12 amino acids. CDR3: CASTGGYTEAFF. The CDR3 nucleotides are TGTGCCAGCACAGGGGGCTACACTGAAGCCTTCTTT.

The chain uses TRBV4-1 and TRBJ1-6; D unresolved. This CDR3 is 14 amino acids long. CDR1 and CDR2 (germline): MGHRA, YSYEKL. V lost 1 base and J lost 6, with 7 bases in between. The CDR3 DNA sequence: TGCGCCAGCAGCCAAGTTGAAGTTAATTCACCCCTCCACTTT. This encodes CASSQVEVNSPLHF.

Only a few counts were recorded for this clone. This chain connects TRBV28 to TRBJ2-1, with TRBD1 as a possible D gene (6 bases). The CDR3 sequence is 12 residues long. Germline lookup yields CDR1 MDHEN and CDR2 SYDVKM. Trimming took off 6 bases at V and 9 bases at J, with 12 bases between the two ends. CDR3 loop: CASRRQAGEQFF. CDR3 nucleotides: TGTGCCAGCAGAAGACAGGCCGGTGAGCAGTTCTTC.

This chain uses TRBV11-3 with TRBJ2-3, with 13 bases matching TRBD2. Germline V lookup: CDR1 SGHNT, CDR2 YENEEA. Trimming removed 4 bases from V and 4 bases from J; junction bases left unmatched: 5. This CDR3 has 16 residues. In DNA, the CDR3 is TGTGCCAGCAGCTACGGACTAGCGGGAGTTGCAGATACGCAGTATTTT. Amino acid sequence: CASSYGLAGVADTQYF.

This chain connects TRBV28 to TRBJ2-7, with TRBD1 identical over 7 bases. Trimming removed 2 bases from V and 5 bases from J; junction bases left unmatched: 6. Germline CDR1 is MDHEN and CDR2 is SYDVKM. The CDR3 runs to 14 residues. CDR3 sequence: CASSLDRESNEQYV. CDR3 DNA: TGTGCCAGCAGTTTAGACAGGGAATCGAACGAGCAGTACGTC.

The rearrangement links TRBV7-3 to TRBJ2-3; 11 bases fit TRBD2. In germline, CDR1 is SGHTA, CDR2 FQGTGA. This CDR3 has 16 amino acids. V lost 2 bases to trimming and J lost 2 bases; unmatched junction nucleotides: 3. DNA of the CDR3: TGTGCCAGCAGCTTACTAGCGGGGGGACCCACAGATACGCAGTATTTT. This gives the protein CASSLLAGGPTDTQYF.

This clone was counted a few times. The genes are TRBV27 and TRBJ1-4; D is undetermined. V lost 3 bases to trimming and J lost 8 bases, with 13 bases between them. Germline values: CDR1 MNHEY, CDR2 SMNVEV (reference sequence). The CDR3 is 14 amino acids. The CDR3 DNA sequence: TGTGCCAGCAGTTTTACGGGGATAGGGGAAAAACTGTTTTTT. It specifies CASSFTGIGEKLFF.

The gene calls are TRBV2 and TRBJ1-1; no definite D call. The CDR3 runs 11 residues. V dropped 6 bases and J dropped 3 bases, with 5 bases sitting between them. Germline V gives CDR1 SNHLY, CDR2 FYNNEI. Here the CDR3 DNA reads TGTGCCAGCAGCGCGTACACTGAAGCTTTCTTT. Translated: CASSAYTEAFF.

V and J are TRBV7-8 and TRBJ2-5; 7 positions agree with TRBD1. Germline V gene data show CDR1 as SGHVS and CDR2 as FQNEAQ. V trimming: 0 bases; J trimming: 5 bases; junction bases outside the gene matches: 9. This CDR3 spans 16 amino acids. The CDR3 is CASSLAHRGRVETQYF. In DNA form, the CDR3 reads TGTGCCAGCAGCTTAGCGCATAGGGGGCGCGTTGAGACCCAGTACTTC.

This clone was counted at least ten times. This rearrangement joins TRBV30 to TRBJ1-2, with D possibly TRBD1 on 5 matching bases. Germline V gives CDR1 GTSNPN, CDR2 SVGIG (reference sequence). V was trimmed by 0 bases and J by 7 bases, leaving 9 bases between them. The CDR3 is made up of 12 amino acids. The CDR3 region is CAWSVQGGGYTF. As DNA, the CDR3 is TGTGCCTGGAGTGTGCAGGGAGGTGGCTACACCTTC.

This clone was detected only a few times. The chain combines TRBV7-9 with TRBJ2-3; 9 bases fit TRBD1. Germline V gives CDR1 SEHNR, CDR2 FQNEAQ (reference sequence). Losses at the gene ends were 3 bases for V and 2 bases for J; bases not matched to a gene: 3. The CDR3 runs 15 residues. The CDR3 nucleotides are TGTGCCAGCAGCTTCCGGACAGGGGCCACAGATACGCAGTATTTT. Its translation is CASSFRTGATDTQYF.

J is TRBJ1-5 and V is TRBV4-1, with 8 bases identical to TRBD1. V lost 1 base and J lost 2; bases outside the gene matches: 4. The length of the CDR3 is 16 residues. Germline CDR1 reads MGHRA; CDR2 reads YSYEKL. CDR3 sequence reads: CASSQGGQGRNQPQHF. Written as DNA, the CDR3 is TGCGCCAGCAGCCAAGGCGGACAGGGTCGCAATCAGCCCCAGCATTTT.

The chain links TRBV4-2 to TRBJ1-2; tentatively, D is TRBD1 (5 bases). V lost 0 bases to trimming and J lost 6 bases, with 14 bases between them. Germline V gene sequence: CDR1 LGHNA, CDR2 YNFKEQ. CDR3 length: 15 amino acids. The CDR3 nucleotides are TGTGCCAGCAGCCAAGAAGACAGAACCTCGGATGGCTACACCTTC. It encodes CASSQEDRTSDGYTF.

A note on this clone: Germline is not matched at one junction end, which may reflect a read error. Here the CDR3 reads CASSQEGRDPLF. The CDR3 region has the DNA TGCGCCAGCAGCCAAGAGGGCAGGGACCCTCTCTTC. The rearrangement links TRBV4-3 to TRBJ1-2, with D possibly matching TRBD1 (5 bases). Germline CDR1 LGHNA, CDR2 YSLEER. This CDR3 has 12 amino acids.

This clone was detected only a few times. The chain uses TRBV4-3 and TRBJ2-1; 7 bases agree with TRBD2. Trimming took 1 base from V and 6 from J; bases not matched to a gene: 9. Germline CDR1 and CDR2: LGHNA and YSLEER. There are 16 residues in the CDR3. In DNA form, the CDR3 reads TGCGCCAGCAGCCAAGCGCGGGGGTGGAAATCCAATGAGCAGTTCTTC. As protein: CASSQARGWKSNEQFF.

This clone was counted only a few times. This chain uses TRBV5-1 with TRBJ2-1; no clear D. Germline values: CDR1 SGHRS, CDR2 YFSETQ. Trimming pared 0 bases from V and 0 bases from J, leaving 10 bases between. This CDR3 is 16 amino acids long. The CDR3 here is CASSLDPSGSYNEQFF. The DNA for the CDR3 is TGCGCCAGCAGCTTGGATCCCTCGGGCTCCTACAATGAGCAGTTCTTC.

The sample holds a few counts of this clone. The rearrangement links TRBV29-1 to TRBJ1-2, with D possibly being TRBD1 (5 bases). Deletions cut 8 bases from V and 2 bases from J, with 15 bases between. The CDR3 consists of 13 residues. Germline V CDR1 and CDR2: SQVTM, ANQGSEA. The chain's CDR3 is CSSSRESNYGYTF. The CDR3 bases are TGCAGCAGTAGCAGGGAGTCGAACTATGGCTACACCTTC.

This clone turned up a few times. J is TRBJ2-7 and V is TRBV29-1; the D call may be TRBD1 or TRBD2 (6 bases each). This CDR3 is built from 11 residues. CDR1 and CDR2 from the germline V gene are SQVTM and ANQGSEA. Trimming shortened V by 5 bases and J by 8 bases, and 13 bases separated the two germline ends. The CDR3 bases are TGCAGCGTTCAAGGGGGAGGAAAGCAGTACTTC. It codes for CSVQGGGKQYF.

The rearrangement links TRBV7-2 to TRBJ2-1, with 11 bases identical to TRBD1. V shed 4 bases and J 6 bases; nucleotides not matched to a gene: 2. The CDR3 length is 14 residues. Per germline, CDR1 SGHTA and CDR2 FQGNSA. The CDR3 loop is CASSWDRGANEQFF. CDR3 nucleotide sequence: TGTGCCAGCAGCTGGGACAGGGGGGCCAATGAGCAGTTCTTC.

This clone was counted a single time. The rearrangement uses TRBV9 and TRBJ2-5, with 8 bases aligning to TRBD2. V dropped 0 bases and J dropped 4; count of bases not matched to a gene: 11. Per the germline V gene, CDR1 is SGDLS and CDR2 is YYNGEE. This CDR3 region has 17 residues. The CDR3 nucleotides read TGTGCCAGCAGCGTAGGATATGTGCGGGGGGCCGGAGAGACCCAGTACTTC. This encodes CASSVGYVRGAGETQYF.

V is TRBV2 and J is TRBJ2-5; 8 nucleotides align to TRBD1. Germline CDR1 is SNHLY and CDR2 is FYNNEI. Trimming at V came to 5 bases and at J to 4 bases, leaving 3 bases not matched to a gene. There are 13 residues in the CDR3. The CDR3 loop reads CASSIDRGETQYF. CDR3 coding DNA: TGTGCCAGCAGTATCGACAGGGGAGAGACCCAGTACTTC.